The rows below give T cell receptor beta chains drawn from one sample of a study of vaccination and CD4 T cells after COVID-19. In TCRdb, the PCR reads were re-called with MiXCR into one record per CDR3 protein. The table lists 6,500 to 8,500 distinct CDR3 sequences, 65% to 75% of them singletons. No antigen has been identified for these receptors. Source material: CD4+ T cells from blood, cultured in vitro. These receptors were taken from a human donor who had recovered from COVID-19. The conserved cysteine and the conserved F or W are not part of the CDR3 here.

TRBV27 ASSRARYSPLH
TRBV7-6 ASSLGFPAGGNEQF
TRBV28 ASRLTGATYGYT
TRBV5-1 ASSLGQGSYGYT
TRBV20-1 SASTGTAKNIQY
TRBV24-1 ATSETGAYEQY
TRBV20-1 SARSTDTQY
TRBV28 ATIEHSNQPQH
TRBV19 ASSITPTGYQPQH
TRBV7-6 ASSLLILNTEAF
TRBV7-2 ASSPDRGRYTEAF
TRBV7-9 ASRYRGEMNTEAF
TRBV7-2 ASSRTGVANQPQH
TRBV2 ASKLQGSGELF
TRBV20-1 SARERGRDTGELF
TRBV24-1 ATSDRNTIY
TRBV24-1 ATSDPGLAGPYNEQF
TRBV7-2 ASSFSSTGNTEAF
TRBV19 ASSIGGVSNQPQH
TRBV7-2 ASSLALLAASTDTQY
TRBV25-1 ASNLAPGTQYGYT
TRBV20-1 SARNRARATNEKLF
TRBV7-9 ASSPQGDDQPQH
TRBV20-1 SAPDRANQPQH
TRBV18 ASSPPTGATNSPLH
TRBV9 ASSESRSSYNEQF
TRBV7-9 ASSYTRTGTVPTQY
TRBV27 ASSPYLTGGHTEAF
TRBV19 ASSPKGGGHDQPQH
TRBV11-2 ASSRGGQSNQPQH
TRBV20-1 SARVTGRETQY
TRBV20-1 SARQNPGDHRGAF
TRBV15 ATSRGGTGSYGYT
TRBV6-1 ASNLGQGGGEQY
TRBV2 ASKGQVGTEAF
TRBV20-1 SASRGQGSRQPQH
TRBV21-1 ASSKGTRNTEAF
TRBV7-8 ASSLQGRVTEAF
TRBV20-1 SASGVNYGYT
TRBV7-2 ASSLEMTGSNYGYT
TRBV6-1 ASWGRGAYGYT
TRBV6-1 ASLDRPQGDQPQH
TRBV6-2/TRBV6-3 ASIYGLAGFYEQY
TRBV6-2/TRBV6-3 ASTNDRGPFEAF
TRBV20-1 SARDPTRTSGRSSYEQY
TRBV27 ASSPFDSPLH
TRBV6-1 ASREQGIGRAQPQH
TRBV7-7 ASSPWLRGGETQY
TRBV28 ASRPTTGNTEAF
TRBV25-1 ASSGQDNQPQH
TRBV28 ASSFGQHNQPQH
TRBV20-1 SATGQNQETQY
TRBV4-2 ASSQGAATQY